Described below is a single TCR beta chain sequence and its context. Its cognate antigen is unknown. Primers: 60 Vbeta forward and 13 Jbeta reverse. TCRdb's copy holds only in-frame clones and misses some; the assay was immunoSEQ multiplex PCR. Of 130,000 to 150,000 clones in the sample, around 81% were seen once. These data are taken from a study of cytomegalovirus exposure and HLA in healthy donors. Study-level background: As released early, the data held about 85 million unique TCRs from HLA-typed donors. The study, taken as a whole, reports: When the data were analyzed later, several of the most significant clusters appeared to be linked to common viral pathogens.

In germline, CDR1 is SGHNT, CDR2 YYREEE (reference sequence). There are 15 residues in the CDR3. V lost 3 bases, J lost 14 bases, and 12 bases stayed unmatched. Input material: PBMCs. The sequence was collected from a male donor in good health and CMV-seronegative. This chain uses TRBV5-4 with TRBJ1-6; TRBD1 agrees at 9 bases. The CDR3 sequence is CASSSAGTGIRALHF. In DNA form, the CDR3 reads TGTGCCAGCAGCTCTGCCGGGACAGGGATTAGGGCCCTCCACTTT.